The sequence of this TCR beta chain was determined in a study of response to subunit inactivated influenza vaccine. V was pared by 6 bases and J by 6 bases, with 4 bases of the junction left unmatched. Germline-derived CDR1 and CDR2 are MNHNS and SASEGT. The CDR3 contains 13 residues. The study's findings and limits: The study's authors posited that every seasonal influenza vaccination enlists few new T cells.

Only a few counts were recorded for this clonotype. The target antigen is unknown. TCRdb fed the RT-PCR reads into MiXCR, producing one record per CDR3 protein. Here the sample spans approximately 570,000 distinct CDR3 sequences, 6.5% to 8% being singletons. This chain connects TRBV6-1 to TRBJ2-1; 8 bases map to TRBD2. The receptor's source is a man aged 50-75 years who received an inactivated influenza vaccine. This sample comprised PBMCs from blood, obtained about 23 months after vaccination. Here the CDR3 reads CASRQTSANEQFF. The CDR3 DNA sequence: TGTGCCAGCAGACAGACTAGCGCCAATGAGCAGTTCTTC.